This T cell receptor (beta chain) comes out of a study of shared clonotypes between healthy human individuals. Study overall: CD8 memory received one plate per donor, CD8 naive two, CD4 memory three and CD4 naive three.

Germline V gene data show CDR1 as LNHDA and CDR2 as SQIVND (reference sequence). The CDR3 spans 15 residues. CD8 cells classed as naive were CD45RO-negative and positively selected for CCR7, excluding terminally differentiated effector memory CD45RA+ cells. TCRdb keeps only in-frame clones here, not all; method: immunoSEQ multiplex PCR. The sample includes around 1.9 million clones, just over 90% of them seen just once. Whole-study findings and limits: Naive subsets tended to show greater estimated richness than memory subsets. The sharing of 4.5% to 5% of naive CD4 clonotypes was seen across several donors.

Points on this clone: Its antigen is undetermined. Possible read error: a much larger clone is one base away. The sample carries other DNA sequences with the same CDR3.

Sample: naive CD8+ T cells from PBMCs. The sequence was collected from a man aged 18 to 29 in good health. Some clones in this sample may be carry-over from other donors' samples. This chain uses TRBV19 with TRBJ1-1, with D hard to call. CDR3 sequence (DNA): TGTGCCAGTAGTGCCGCCTCCTCGCCGAACACTGAAGCATTCTTT. Amino acids: CASSAASSPNTEAFF.